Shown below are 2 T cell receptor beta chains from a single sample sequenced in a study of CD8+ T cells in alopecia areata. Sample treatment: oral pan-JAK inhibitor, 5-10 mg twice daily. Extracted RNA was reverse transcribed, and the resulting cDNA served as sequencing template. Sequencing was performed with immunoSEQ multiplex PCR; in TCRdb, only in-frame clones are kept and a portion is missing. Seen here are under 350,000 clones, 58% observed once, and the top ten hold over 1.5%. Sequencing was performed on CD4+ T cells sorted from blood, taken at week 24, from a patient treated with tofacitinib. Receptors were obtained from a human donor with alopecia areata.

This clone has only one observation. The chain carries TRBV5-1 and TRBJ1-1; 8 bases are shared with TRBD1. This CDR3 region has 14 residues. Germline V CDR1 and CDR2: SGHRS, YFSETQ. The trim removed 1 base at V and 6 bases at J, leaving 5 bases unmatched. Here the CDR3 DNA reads TGCGCCAGCAGCTTGCTCTCGGACAGGGCTGAAGCTTTCTTT. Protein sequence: CASSLLSDRAEAFF.

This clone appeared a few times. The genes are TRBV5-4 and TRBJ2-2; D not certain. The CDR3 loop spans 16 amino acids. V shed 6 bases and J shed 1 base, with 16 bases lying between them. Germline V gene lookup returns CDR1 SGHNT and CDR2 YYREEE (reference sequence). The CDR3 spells CASTDVLLGNTGELFF. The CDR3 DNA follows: TGTGCCAGCACCGACGTCCTTCTTGGGAACACCGGGGAGCTGTTTTTT.